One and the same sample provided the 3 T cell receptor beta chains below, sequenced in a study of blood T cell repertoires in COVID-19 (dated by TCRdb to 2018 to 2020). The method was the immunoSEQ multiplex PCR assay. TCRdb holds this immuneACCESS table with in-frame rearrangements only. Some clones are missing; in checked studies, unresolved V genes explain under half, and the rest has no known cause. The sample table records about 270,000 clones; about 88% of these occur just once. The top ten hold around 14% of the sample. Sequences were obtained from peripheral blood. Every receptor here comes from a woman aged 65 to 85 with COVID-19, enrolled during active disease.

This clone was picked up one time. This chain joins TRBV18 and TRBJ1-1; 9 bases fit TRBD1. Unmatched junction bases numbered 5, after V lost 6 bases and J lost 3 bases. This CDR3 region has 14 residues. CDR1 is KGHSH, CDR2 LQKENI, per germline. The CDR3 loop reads CASSRQGEDTEAFF. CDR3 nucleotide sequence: TGTGCCAGCTCGCGACAGGGGGAGGACACTGAAGCTTTCTTT.

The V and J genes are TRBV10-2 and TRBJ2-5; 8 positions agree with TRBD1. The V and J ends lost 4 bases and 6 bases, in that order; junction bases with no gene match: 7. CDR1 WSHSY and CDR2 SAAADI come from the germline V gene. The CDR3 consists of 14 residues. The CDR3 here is CASSGGQGFQTQYF. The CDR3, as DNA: TGCGCCAGCAGTGGCGGACAGGGTTTTCAGACCCAGTACTTC.

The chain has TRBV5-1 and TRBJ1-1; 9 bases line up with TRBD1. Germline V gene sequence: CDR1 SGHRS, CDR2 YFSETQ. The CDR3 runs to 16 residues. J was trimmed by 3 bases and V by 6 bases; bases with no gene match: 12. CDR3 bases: TGCGCCAGCAAGATAACAGGGGGCGCCTTGGACACTGAAGCTTTCTTT. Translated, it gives CASKITGGALDTEAFF.